Listed here is a single TCR beta chain. This clonotype occurred a few times. Its antigen has not been determined. One base away there is no much larger clone; base qualities are not given. The CDR1 and CDR2 encoded by the germline V gene are MGHRA and YSYEKL. Trimming at the junction amounts to 2 bases on V and 5 bases on J, and the germline ends lie 18 bases apart. CDR3 length: 16 amino acids, cysteine to phenylalanine. The CDR3 DNA has 48 bases and is translated from base 1. The data originate from a study of identical twins (dated by TCRdb to about 2016). The study in broad terms: To test whether fetal clonotypes persist, this study deep-sequenced TCR alpha and beta repertoires from monozygotic twins, from unrelated adults of various ages, and from cord blood. To rule out contamination, replicate twin experiments were performed at different times with different library preparation protocols. Results the study describes overall, beyond this receptor: Abundant cord blood beta clonotypes had fewer insertions, young adult naive repertoires showed a similar but weaker trend, and memory repertoires showed no such trend. In monozygotic twins, recombination models systematically underestimated out-of-frame TCR alpha sharing, but the models matched the sharing seen between unrelated individuals. Because the same donors could not be followed over many years, the conclusions depended on cross-sectional statistical analysis. Excess twin sharing in beta out-of-frame sequences was weaker because fewer shared sequences lowered the signal-to-noise ratio. Zero-insertion analyses could be partly confounded by invariant T cells such as MAIT and iNKT, though diverse VJ usage argued against such confounding for most clonotypes. Out-of-frame TCR alpha sequences shared between twins showed an excess of low generation-probability sequences compared with coincidental sharing between unrelated individuals.

Preparation of the library involved 5' RACE. These reads were obtained on an Illumina HiSeq 2000. A universal primer binding site was added through template switching, and the final cDNA carried a unique molecular identifier so that TCR cDNA molecules could be counted accurately. First-strand cDNA for TCR alpha and beta chains was synthesized from specific primers in the conserved constant-segment region. To control for contamination, every cDNA library carried two barcodes: a SMART-Mk sample barcode plus Illumina barcodes. Two successive PCR steps introduced TruSeq adapter sequences along with Illumina sample barcodes. The TCR alpha and beta cDNA libraries were sequenced on the Illumina HiSeq platform using custom primers. On the authors' methods: MiGEC was used to process raw reads and extract unique molecular identifiers, and MiXCR was used to find CDR3 positions. For each individual, recombination models were inferred using an EM algorithm with the repgenHMM and IGoR tools. The analysis of shared clonotypes was done with the tcR package in R, with sharing normalized by the product of cloneset sizes. To study raw recombination free of thymic and clonal selection effects, out-of-frame nonproductive sequences were analyzed. TCRdb handled the public reads itself, with Q25 trimming in fastp and clone calling in MiXCR, and kept productive beta chains. For every CDR3 protein sequence, its rows merge into one entry that carries the most common genes and DNA. The V and J calls shown here were made by TCRdb, not taken from the authors' results. The sample data list approximately 700,000 distinct CDR3 sequences, and roughly 6% of these were observed just once. The ten most abundant clones make up 1.5% to 2% of the sample.

Every donor in the study was a healthy Caucasian. The study also sequenced three unrelated non-twin adults: a male aged 18 to 30, a male aged 50 to 60 and a female aged 50 to 60. Using Miltenyi CD45RO+ enrichment and human naive T-cell isolation kits, memory (CD45RO+) and naive T cells were isolated from PBMC. This clonotype originated in a man between 18 and 35 years old in good health. Sequencing was done on a sample of naive T cells sorted from blood. The cell subset or site label corresponds to: cells isolated with a human naive T-cell isolation kit. The V and J genes are TRBV4-1 and TRBJ1-1; the D region possibly corresponds to TRBD1 (6 bases align). The CDR3 reads as follows: CASSQKLGAPVTEAFF. The nucleotides read TGCGCCAGCAGCCAAAAGTTGGGGGCGCCGGTAACTGAAGCTTTCTTT.